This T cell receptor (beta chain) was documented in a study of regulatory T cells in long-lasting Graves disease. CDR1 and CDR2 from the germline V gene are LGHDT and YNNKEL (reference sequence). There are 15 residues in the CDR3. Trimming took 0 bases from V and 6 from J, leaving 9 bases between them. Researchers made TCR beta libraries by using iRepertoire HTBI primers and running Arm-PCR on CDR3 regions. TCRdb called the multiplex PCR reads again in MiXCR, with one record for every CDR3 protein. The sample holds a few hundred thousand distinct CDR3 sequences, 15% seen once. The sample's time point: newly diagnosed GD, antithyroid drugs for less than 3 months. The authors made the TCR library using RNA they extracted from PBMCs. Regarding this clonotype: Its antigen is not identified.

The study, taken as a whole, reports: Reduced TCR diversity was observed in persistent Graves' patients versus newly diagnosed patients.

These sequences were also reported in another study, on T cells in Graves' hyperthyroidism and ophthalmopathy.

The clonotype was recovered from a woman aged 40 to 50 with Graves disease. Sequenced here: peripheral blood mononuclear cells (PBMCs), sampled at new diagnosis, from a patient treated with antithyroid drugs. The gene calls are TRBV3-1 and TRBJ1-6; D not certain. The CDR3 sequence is CASSQDQGSNSPLHF. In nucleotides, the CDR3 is TGTGCCAGCAGCCAAGATCAAGGGAGTAATTCACCCCTCCACTTT.